The 20 T cell receptor beta chains below come from one sample, sequenced in a study of blood T cell repertoires in COVID-19. Sequencing was performed with immunoSEQ multiplex PCR; in TCRdb, only in-frame clones are kept and a portion is missing. The data show approximately 100,000 clones, around 93% seen once. What was sequenced was peripheral blood. The receptors shown here come from a man in his fifties or sixties with acute or convalescent COVID-19.

V usage is TRBV28 and J usage is TRBJ2-1, with 9 bases aligning to TRBD1. V dropped 6 bases and J dropped 2; count of bases not matched to a gene: 8. CDR1 and CDR2 (germline): MDHEN, SYDVKM. The CDR3 totals 16 residues. CDR3 DNA: TGTGCCAGCAGCTCTAGAGGGACAGGGACCTACAATGAGCAGTTCTTC. It codes for CASSSRGTGTYNEQFF.

The chain uses TRBV11-3 and TRBJ2-5; TRBD2 matches at 8 bases. V gave up 5 bases and J gave up 4 bases; unmatched junction bases: 9. The CDR3 loop spans 15 amino acids. The germline V gene encodes CDR1 SGHNT and CDR2 YENEEA. CDR3 DNA: TGTGCCAGCAGCCCTACAGTCGGGGGGGCAGAGACCCAGTACTTC. It specifies CASSPTVGGAETQYF.

The chain uses TRBV6-6 and TRBJ2-3; D perhaps matches TRBD1 (5 bases). Trimming pared 5 bases from V and 0 bases from J, leaving 18 bases between. There are 17 residues in the CDR3. Germline V gives CDR1 MNHNY, CDR2 SVGAGI (reference sequence). Here the CDR3 DNA reads TGTGCCAGCAGTCCCCAAACCCCGACAGCTAGCACAGATACGCAGTATTTT. Translated: CASSPQTPTASTDTQYF.

The rearrangement links TRBV4-2 to TRBJ1-6, with TRBD1 as a possible D gene (5 bases). V was trimmed by 0 bases and J by 6 bases, leaving 12 bases between them. This CDR3 region has 16 residues. Germline-derived CDR1 and CDR2 are LGHNA and YNFKEQ. The CDR3 loop is CASSQDPAGANSPLHF. In DNA, the CDR3 is TGTGCCAGCAGCCAAGATCCGGCTGGGGCTAATTCACCCCTCCACTTT.

The chain has TRBV3-1 (or the pseudogene TRBV3-2) and TRBJ2-1, with 9 nucleotides matching TRBD2. This CDR3 spans 16 amino acids. J was trimmed by 6 bases and V by 4 bases; bases with no gene match: 10. CDR1 is LGHDT, CDR2 YNNKEL, per germline (reference sequence). CDR3 sequence: CASSLRRGGGGNEQFF. The CDR3 nucleotides read TGTGCCAGCAGCCTCCGCCGGGGCGGGGGGGGCAATGAGCAGTTCTTC.

The chain is built from TRBV18 and TRBJ1-2; 8 bases match TRBD1. CDR1 and CDR2 (germline): KGHSH, LQKENI. The ends lost 5 bases at V and 8 bases at J; junction bases unmatched: 10. The CDR3 loop spans 14 amino acids. CDR3 bases: TGTGCCAGCTCAGTAAGGACAGGGCCGGAAGGCTACACCTTC. It specifies CASSVRTGPEGYTF.

The CDR3 nucleotides are TGCAGCGCATGGAGCTCTGGAAACACCATATATTTT. This translates into CSAWSSGNTIYF. This chain joins TRBV29-1 and TRBJ1-3; D uncertain. Looked up from germline, CDR1 is SQVTM and CDR2 is ANQGSEA. The length of the CDR3 is 12 residues. The V and J ends lost 7 bases and 0 bases respectively, with 7 bases between them.

The chain has TRBV11-3 and TRBJ2-3; 7 positions agree with TRBD1. Germline CDR1 reads SGHNT; CDR2 reads YENEEA. This CDR3 is 15 amino acids long. The ends lost 5 bases at V and 5 bases at J; junction bases unmatched: 10. In DNA, the CDR3 is TGTGCCAGCAGCCCTAGGGGGCAGGGAAAAGATACGCAGTATTTT. Encoded protein: CASSPRGQGKDTQYF.

The rearrangement uses TRBV11-3 and TRBJ2-5, with 9 bases matching TRBD2. The germline V gene encodes CDR1 SGHNT and CDR2 YENEEA. The ends lost 1 base at V and 1 base at J; junction bases unmatched: 7. The CDR3 is made up of 17 amino acids. The CDR3 sequence is CASSLGGASGTQETQYF. The CDR3 DNA sequence: TGTGCCAGCAGCTTAGGAGGGGCTAGCGGGACCCAAGAGACCCAGTACTTC.

J is TRBJ1-1 and V is TRBV6-1; 8 bases align to TRBD1. The CDR3 is 13 amino acids. CDR1 and CDR2 (germline): MNHNS, SASEGT. The junction had 4 bases not matched to a gene; V was cut back by 3 bases and J by 7 bases. CDR3 sequence reads: CASSETGVDEAFF. The CDR3 bases are TGTGCCAGCAGTGAGACAGGGGTTGATGAAGCTTTCTTT.

The CDR3 protein is CASSHPVGGAEAFF. The CDR3 DNA sequence: TGTGCCAGCAGCCACCCGGTAGGGGGCGCTGAAGCTTTCTTT. The V and J genes are TRBV5-4 and TRBJ1-1; 7 bases line up with TRBD1. V was clipped by 4 bases and J by 6 bases; unmatched bases: 9. CDR3 size: 14 residues. Looked up from germline, CDR1 is SGHNT and CDR2 is YYREEE (reference sequence).

This clone was seen only a few times. The rearrangement joins TRBV7-6 to TRBJ2-1; TRBD2 is a possible D gene (6 bases). The V end was cut by 3 bases, the J end by 12 bases, with 12 bases between. Germline-derived CDR1 and CDR2 are SGHVS and FNYEAQ. There are 12 residues in the CDR3. CDR3 sequence: CASSFEGTRQFF. The CDR3 nucleotides are TGTGCCAGCAGCTTCGAAGGGACTCGGCAGTTCTTC.

The count of this clone is one. CDR3 region: CASSQTPTGSVGDTQYF. The CDR3 region has the DNA TGCGCCAGCAGCCAAACTCCGACAGGGAGTGTAGGAGATACGCAGTATTTT. V gene TRBV5-1 combines with J gene TRBJ2-3, with 7 positions matching TRBD1. The CDR3 has 17 amino acids. Per germline, CDR1 SGHRS and CDR2 YFSETQ. Trimming removed 4 bases from V and 5 bases from J; junction bases left unmatched: 16. Full variable domain (rest looked up from reference TRBV5-1 and TRBJ2-3): KAGVTQTPRYLIKTRGQQVTLSCSPISGHRSVSWYQQTPGQGLQFLFEYFSETQRNKGNFPGRFSGRQFSNSRSEMNVSTLELGDSALYLCASSQTPTGSVGDTQYFGPGTRLTVL.

This chain joins TRBV4-2 and TRBJ1-2; D not certain. The CDR3 loop spans 13 amino acids. Germline V gene sequence: CDR1 LGHNA, CDR2 YNFKEQ. The germline V and J ends were trimmed by 4 bases and 8 bases, with 14 bases remaining between them. CDR3 DNA sequence: TGTGCCAGCAGCCCCCTTCCCGGGAACGGCTACACCTTC. Translation: CASSPLPGNGYTF.

The V call is TRBV30, the J call TRBJ2-3; D is perhaps TRBD2 (6 bases). Germline assignment: CDR1 GTSNPN and CDR2 SVGIG (reference sequence). The CDR3 totals 14 residues. Trimming took off 2 bases at V and 2 bases at J, with 11 bases between the two ends. CDR3 residues: CAWSPGTVTDTQYF. The CDR3 DNA reads as TGTGCCTGGAGTCCCGGGACTGTCACAGATACGCAGTATTTT.

J is TRBJ1-6 and V is TRBV2; TRBD1 agrees at 10 bases. V lost 5 bases to trimming and J lost 6 bases; unmatched junction nucleotides: 4. The CDR3 runs to 15 residues. Germline V CDR1 and CDR2: SNHLY, FYNNEI. This CDR3 is CASSSGQGVNSPLHF. Written as DNA, the CDR3 is TGTGCCAGCAGTTCTGGACAGGGGGTTAATTCACCCCTCCACTTT.

This chain's CDR3 is CASSPHSGLSSYNSPLHF. The CDR3 region has the DNA TGTGCCAGCAGCCCTCACAGTGGCCTAAGCTCCTATAATTCACCCCTCCACTTT. This sequence joins TRBV11-3 and TRBJ1-6; D unresolved. Germline CDR1 reads SGHNT; CDR2 reads YENEEA. The CDR3 runs 18 residues. V dropped 5 bases and J dropped 0 bases, with 17 bases sitting between them.

The CDR3 bases are TGCGCCAGCAGTCAATCCACAGGGGATTTGGTTGGAAACACCATATATTTT. Encoded protein: CASSQSTGDLVGNTIYF. V usage is TRBV23-1 and J usage is TRBJ1-3, with TRBD1 identical over 7 bases. TRBV23-1 is an open reading frame whose function is uncertain. Trimming cost V 0 bases and J 3 bases; bases outside gene matches: 8. CDR3 size: 17 residues.

The chain recombines TRBV18 with TRBJ2-7, with 12 bases that match TRBD1. V dropped 3 bases and J dropped 6; count of bases not matched to a gene: 6. This CDR3 spans 15 amino acids. In germline, CDR1 is KGHSH, CDR2 LQKENI. The CDR3 here is CASSPQGQGAFEQYF. CDR3 DNA sequence: TGTGCCAGCTCACCCCAGGGACAGGGGGCGTTCGAGCAGTACTTC.

The rearrangement joins TRBV29-1 to TRBJ2-7, with D possibly matching TRBD2 (6 bases). V lost 1 base to trimming and J lost 4 bases, with 8 bases between them. Germline V gives CDR1 SQVTM, CDR2 ANQGSEA. The CDR3 consists of 12 residues. CDR3 in DNA: TGCAGCGTTGAAGCGGAGGGTTACGAGCAGTACTTC. Its translation is CSVEAEGYEQYF.